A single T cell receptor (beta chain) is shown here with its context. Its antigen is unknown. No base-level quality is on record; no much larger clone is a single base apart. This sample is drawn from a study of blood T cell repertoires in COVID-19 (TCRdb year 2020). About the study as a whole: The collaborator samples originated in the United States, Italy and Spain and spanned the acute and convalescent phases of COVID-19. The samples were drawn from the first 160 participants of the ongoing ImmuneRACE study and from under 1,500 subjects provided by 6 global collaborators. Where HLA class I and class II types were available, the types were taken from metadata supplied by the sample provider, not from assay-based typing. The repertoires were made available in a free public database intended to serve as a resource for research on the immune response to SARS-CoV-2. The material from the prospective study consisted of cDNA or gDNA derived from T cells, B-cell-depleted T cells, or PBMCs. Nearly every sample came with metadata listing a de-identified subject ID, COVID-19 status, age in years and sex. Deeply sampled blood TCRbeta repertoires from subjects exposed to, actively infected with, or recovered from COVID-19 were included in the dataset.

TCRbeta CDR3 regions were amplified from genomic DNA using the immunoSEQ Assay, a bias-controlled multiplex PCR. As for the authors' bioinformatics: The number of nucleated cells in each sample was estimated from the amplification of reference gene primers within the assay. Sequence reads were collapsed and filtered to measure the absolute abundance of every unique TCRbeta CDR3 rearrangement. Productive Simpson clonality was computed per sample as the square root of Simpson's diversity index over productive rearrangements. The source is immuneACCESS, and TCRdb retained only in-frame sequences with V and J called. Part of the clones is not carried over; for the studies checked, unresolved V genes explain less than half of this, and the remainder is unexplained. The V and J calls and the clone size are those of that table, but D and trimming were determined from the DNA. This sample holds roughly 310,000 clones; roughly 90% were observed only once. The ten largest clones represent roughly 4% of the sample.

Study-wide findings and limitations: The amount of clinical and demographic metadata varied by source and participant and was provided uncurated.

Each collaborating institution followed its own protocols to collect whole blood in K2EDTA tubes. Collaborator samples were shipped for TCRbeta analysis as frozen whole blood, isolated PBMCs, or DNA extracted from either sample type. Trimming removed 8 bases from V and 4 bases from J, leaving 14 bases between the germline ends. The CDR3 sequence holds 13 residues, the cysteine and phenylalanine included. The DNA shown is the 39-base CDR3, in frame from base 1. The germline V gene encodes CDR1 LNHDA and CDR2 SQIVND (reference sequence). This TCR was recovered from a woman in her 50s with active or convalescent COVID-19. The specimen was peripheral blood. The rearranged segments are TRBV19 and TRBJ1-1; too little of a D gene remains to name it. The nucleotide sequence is TGTGCCAGTGGCTCTACTATCGGCACTGAAGCTTTCTTT. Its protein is CASGSTIGTEAFF.